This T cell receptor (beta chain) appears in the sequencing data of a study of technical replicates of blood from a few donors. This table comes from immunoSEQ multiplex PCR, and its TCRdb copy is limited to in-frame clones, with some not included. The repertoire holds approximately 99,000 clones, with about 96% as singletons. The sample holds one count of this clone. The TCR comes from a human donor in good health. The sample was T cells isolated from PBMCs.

This CDR3 is CASSFSPGQGNEQYF. The CDR3 nucleotides are TGTGCCAGCAGCTTTTCACCGGGACAGGGGAACGAGCAGTACTTC. The chain joins TRBV11-2 to TRBJ2-7, with TRBD1 matching 10 bases. The germline V gene has CDR1 SGHAT and CDR2 FQNNGV. The CDR3 is 15 amino acids. V lost 3 bases and J lost 5; bases outside the gene matches: 7.